These 27 T cell receptor beta chains came from one sample sequenced in a study of T cell changes during pregnancy in multiple sclerosis. Data came from immunoSEQ multiplex PCR; TCRdb stores just in-frame clones and leaves some out. The sample yields about 25,000 clones, around nine tenths seen once. Material: CD8+ T cells from peripheral blood mononuclear cells, obtained in the first trimester of pregnancy. These receptors all come from a female donor in good health, enrolled as a control in a pregnancy study.

The count of this clone is one. This chain links TRBV6-5 with TRBJ2-1; perhaps TRBD1 as D (7 bases). The CDR3 spans 15 residues. V gave up 5 bases and J gave up 0 bases, with 11 bases separating them. Germline CDR1 reads MNHEY; CDR2 reads SVGAGI. The CDR3: CASSAGQSSYNEQFF. The CDR3 DNA reads TGTGCCAGCAGTGCGGGACAGAGCTCCTACAATGAGCAGTTCTTC.

This chain connects TRBV7-9 to TRBJ2-1; 8 nucleotides line up with TRBD2. The germline V gene has CDR1 SEHNR and CDR2 FQNEAQ (reference sequence). The V segment lost 4 bases and the J segment 5 bases; nucleotides outside the gene matches: 13. The CDR3 contains 17 residues. The CDR3 is CASSYPLSGKGNNEQFF. The CDR3 nucleotides are TGTGCCAGCAGCTATCCCCTTAGCGGGAAGGGGAACAATGAGCAGTTCTTC.

This chain links TRBV9 with TRBJ2-5, with D possibly TRBD1 on 6 matching bases. The V gene's germline CDR1 is SGDLS and CDR2 YYNGEE. V was clipped by 3 bases and J by 4 bases, with 13 bases between them. The CDR3 covers 14 residues. CDR3 region: CASSEQGLGETQYF. The CDR3 nucleotides read TGTGCCAGCAGCGAACAGGGTTTGGGAGAGACCCAGTACTTC.

V and J are TRBV4-2 and TRBJ1-1; D call uncertain. The V gene's germline CDR1 is LGHNA and CDR2 YNFKEQ. The CDR3 spans 13 residues. V was shortened by 8 bases and J by 3 bases, with 13 bases between the two germline ends. This chain's CDR3 is CASQPGPYTEAFF. DNA of the CDR3: TGTGCCAGCCAACCTGGCCCCTACACTGAAGCTTTCTTT.

Ten or more counts support this clone. This chain connects TRBV27 to TRBJ2-7; no firm D call. The V end was cut by 5 bases, the J end by 4 bases, with 9 bases between. CDR3 length equals 12 residues. CDR1 MNHEY and CDR2 SMNVEV come from the germline V gene (reference sequence). The CDR3 bases are TGTGCCAGCAGTCCTTCCGGGTACGAGCAGTACTTC. Its translation is CASSPSGYEQYF.

This sequence joins TRBV9 and TRBJ1-2; TRBD1 matches 8 bases. Germline assignment: CDR1 SGDLS and CDR2 YYNGEE. The CDR3 runs 15 residues. J was trimmed by 4 bases and V by 4 bases; bases with no gene match: 9. The CDR3 DNA is TGTGCCAGCAGCCCAGGGGGACAGGCCCTCTATGGCTACACCTTC. Translated, it gives CASSPGGQALYGYTF.

The chain is built from TRBV27 and TRBJ2-3; 10 nucleotides line up with TRBD2. Trimming at V came to 4 bases and at J to 5 bases, leaving 6 bases not matched to a gene. Germline CDR1 reads MNHEY; CDR2 reads SMNVEV (reference sequence). The CDR3 runs 15 residues. Here the CDR3 reads CASSSPLAGRDTQYF. CDR3 DNA sequence: TGTGCCAGCAGTTCCCCACTAGCGGGGCGAGATACGCAGTATTTT.

This rearrangement joins TRBV11-2 to TRBJ2-7; 9 bases line up with TRBD1. The germline CDR1 and CDR2 sequences are SGHAT and FQNNGV. V was clipped by 3 bases and J by 5 bases; unmatched bases: 11. The length of the CDR3 is 16 residues. The CDR3, as DNA: TGTGCCAGCAGCTTTGGTCCCTGGGACAGGGCCAACGAGCAGTACTTC. Residues: CASSFGPWDRANEQYF.

This clone was counted only a few times. The gene calls are TRBV28 and TRBJ2-1, with a weak D call TRBD1 (5 bases). The germline V and J ends were trimmed by 5 bases and 4 bases, with 12 bases remaining between them. CDR3 length: 14 residues. Germline-derived CDR1 and CDR2 are MDHEN and SYDVKM. The CDR3 reads CASSIRAEYNEQFF. The CDR3 DNA reads TGTGCCAGCAGTATCAGGGCCGAGTACAATGAGCAGTTCTTC. Using reference TRBV28 and TRBJ2-1 for the parts outside the CDR3, the full variable domain is DVKVTQSSRYLVKRTGEKVFLECVQDMDHENMFWYRQDPGLGLRLIYFSYDVKMKEKGDIPEGYSVSREKKERFSLILESASTNQTSMYLCASSIRAEYNEQFFGPGTRLTVL.

This clone has a handful of counts. This chain joins TRBV19 and TRBJ1-6; D is uncertain. Germline values: CDR1 LNHDA, CDR2 SQIVND (reference sequence). Trimming stripped 3 bases from V and 0 bases from J, with 9 bases between. The CDR3 spans 16 residues. The CDR3 coding sequence is TGTGCCAGTAGTATTGGACTCAGCTCCTATAATTCACCCCTCCACTTT. As protein: CASSIGLSSYNSPLHF.

The chain links TRBV18 to TRBJ2-2; 11 bases agree with TRBD2. Germline V gene sequence: CDR1 KGHSH, CDR2 LQKENI. The CDR3 covers 17 residues. V was pared by 5 bases and J by 4 bases, with 9 bases of the junction left unmatched. The CDR3 is CASSSQLAGEITGELFF. In DNA form, the CDR3 reads TGTGCCAGCTCATCCCAACTAGCGGGGGAGATCACCGGGGAGCTGTTTTTT.

This clone has a handful of counts. The chain has TRBV29-1 and TRBJ1-1, with 9 bases matching TRBD1. This CDR3 has 13 residues. The V and J ends lost 6 bases and 1 base, in that order; junction bases with no gene match: 3. The germline gives CDR1 SQVTM, CDR2 ANQGSEA. The CDR3 DNA is TGCAGCGTCCGGACAGGGGCGAACACTGAAGCTTTCTTT. It specifies CSVRTGANTEAFF.

The chain is built from TRBV7-9 and TRBJ2-4; D unclear. The V gene's germline CDR1 is SEHNR and CDR2 FQNEAQ (reference sequence). V was clipped by 1 base and J by 3 bases, with 7 bases between them. The CDR3 has 14 amino acids. Here the CDR3 DNA reads TGTGCCAGCAGCTTAGACTACGGCAAAAACATTCAGTACTTC. Translating gives CASSLDYGKNIQYF.

The rearrangement links TRBV6-5 to TRBJ1-5; D ambiguous. Germline V CDR1 and CDR2: MNHEY, SVGAGI. The CDR3 extends over 13 amino acids. Trimming stripped 2 bases from V and 4 bases from J, with 6 bases between. The CDR3 reads CASSYGGNQPQHF. For the CDR3, the DNA is TGTGCCAGCAGTTACGGAGGGAATCAGCCCCAGCATTTT.

V gene TRBV15 combines with J gene TRBJ2-3, with TRBD2 matching 11 bases. The junction had 0 bases not matched to a gene; V was cut back by 0 bases and J by 4 bases. CDR1 and CDR2 from the germline V gene are LNHNV and YYDKDF (reference sequence). This CDR3 has 15 amino acids. DNA of the CDR3: TGTGCCACCAGCAGAGATAGCGGGGGGGCAGATACGCAGTATTTT. The encoded protein is CATSRDSGGADTQYF.

The rearrangement uses TRBV5-4 and TRBJ2-7, with 10 bases fitting TRBD2. The CDR3 runs 17 residues. The germline V gene has CDR1 SGHNT and CDR2 YYREEE (reference sequence). J lost 3 bases, V lost 2 bases, and 11 bases had no gene match. CDR3 sequence: CASSLRLAGDGVYEQYF. Written as DNA, the CDR3 is TGTGCCAGCAGCTTAAGACTAGCGGGTGATGGGGTCTACGAGCAGTACTTC.

This clone was observed a few times. The chain links TRBV2 to TRBJ2-3; 7 bases line up with TRBD1. The V segment lost 9 bases and the J segment 0 bases; nucleotides outside the gene matches: 9. Per the germline V gene, CDR1 is SNHLY and CDR2 is FYNNEI. This CDR3 is built from 15 residues. CDR3 DNA: TGTGCCAGAGCAGTGGGGACAGCTAGCACAGATACGCAGTATTTT. It yields the protein CARAVGTASTDTQYF.

This chain connects TRBV6-4 to TRBJ2-7, with TRBD1 identical over 10 bases. Trimming cost V 8 bases and J 4 bases; bases outside gene matches: 2. Germline V gene sequence: CDR1 MRHNA, CDR2 SNTAGT. This CDR3 is built from 12 residues. CDR3 sequence (DNA): TGTGCCAGCTGGGACAGGGGTTACGAGCAGTACTTC. It yields the protein CASWDRGYEQYF.

This sequence joins TRBV15 and TRBJ2-6; D is unresolved. The length of the CDR3 is 15 residues. Trimming removed 1 base at V and 2 bases at J, with 6 bases between. From germline, CDR1 is LNHNV and CDR2 YYDKDF (reference sequence). The CDR3 DNA reads as TGTGCCACCAGCAGAGTGAGCACTGGGGCCAACGTCCTGACTTTC. It specifies CATSRVSTGANVLTF.

The chain employs TRBV6-5 and TRBJ1-5; 8 nucleotides line up with TRBD1. The CDR3 is made up of 15 amino acids. V was clipped by 6 bases and J by 4 bases; unmatched bases: 8. Germline CDR1 and CDR2: MNHEY and SVGAGI. CDR3 loop: CASSSGTGGNQPQHF. CDR3 in DNA: TGTGCCAGCAGCTCCGGGACAGGAGGAAATCAGCCCCAGCATTTT.

The rearrangement links TRBV28 to TRBJ2-7, with 8 bases that match TRBD2. With 3 bases clipped from V and 0 bases from J, the junction kept 7 bases outside the gene matches. Per the germline V gene, CDR1 is MDHEN and CDR2 is SYDVKM. The length of the CDR3 is 16 residues. The DNA of the CDR3 is TGTGCCAGCAGTTTTCGGGGGGGGCCGTACTCCTACGAGCAGTACTTC. It encodes CASSFRGGPYSYEQYF.

This chain links TRBV7-9 with TRBJ2-1, with 10 bases lining up with TRBD2. The CDR3 is 15 residues long. With 5 bases clipped from V and 0 bases from J, the junction kept 1 base outside the gene matches. Germline-derived CDR1 and CDR2 are SEHNR and FQNEAQ (reference sequence). CDR3 in amino acids: CASSPSGSSYNEQFF. In DNA form, the CDR3 reads TGTGCCAGCAGCCCTAGCGGGAGCTCCTACAATGAGCAGTTCTTC.

The V gene is TRBV6-1, the J gene TRBJ2-5, with 12 bases that match TRBD2. The germline gives CDR1 MNHNS, CDR2 SASEGT. This CDR3 is built from 15 residues. Trimming removed 4 bases from V and 4 bases from J; junction bases left unmatched: 4. CDR3 amino acids: CASSASGGVAETQYF. CDR3 DNA: TGTGCCAGCAGTGCTAGCGGGGGGGTTGCAGAGACCCAGTACTTC.

The gene calls are TRBV13 and TRBJ2-1; 11 bases align to TRBD2. With 5 bases clipped from V and 9 bases from J, the junction kept 15 bases outside the gene matches. This CDR3 is built from 17 residues. The germline gives CDR1 PRHDT, CDR2 FYEKMQ (reference sequence). The CDR3 DNA is TGTGCCAGCAGCCCTACCGGCCTAGCGGGAGGTGGTAGTGAGCAGTTCTTC. Its protein product is CASSPTGLAGGGSEQFF. Using reference TRBV13 and TRBJ2-1 for the parts outside the CDR3, the full variable domain is AAGVIQSPRHLIKEKRETATLKCYPIPRHDTVYWYQQGPGQDPQFLISFYEKMQSDKGSIPDRFSAQQFSDYHSELNMSSLELGDSALYFCASSPTGLAGGGSEQFFGPGTRLTVL.

The chain combines TRBV7-9 with TRBJ1-2; D perhaps matches TRBD1 (5 bases). The V gene's germline CDR1 is SEHNR and CDR2 FQNEAQ (reference sequence). The V end lost 10 bases, the J end lost 4 bases, and 19 bases lay between the germline ends. The CDR3 sequence is 14 residues long. The CDR3 region has the DNA TGTGCCACCTTTCTCGGGGGGGGTCCCTATGGCTACACCTTC. Translation gives CATFLGGGPYGYTF.

This chain links TRBV4-1 with TRBJ2-3, with D perhaps TRBD2 (5 bases). Germline loops: CDR1 MGHRA, CDR2 YSYEKL. Trimming stripped 4 bases from V and 3 bases from J, with 8 bases between. The CDR3 totals 13 residues. The CDR3 nucleotides are TGCGCCAGCAGCCCCCCGGGGACAGATACGCAGTATTTT. Protein: CASSPPGTDTQYF.

The rearrangement links TRBV21-1 to TRBJ2-7; the DNA was not used to check the table's D call, TRBD2. TRBV21-1 is flagged as a pseudogene. This CDR3 contains 15 residues. The CDR3: CASSPPGTSTHEQYF. The CDR3 region has the DNA TGTGCCAGCAGCCCCCCCGGGACTAGCACCCACGAGCAGTACTTC.